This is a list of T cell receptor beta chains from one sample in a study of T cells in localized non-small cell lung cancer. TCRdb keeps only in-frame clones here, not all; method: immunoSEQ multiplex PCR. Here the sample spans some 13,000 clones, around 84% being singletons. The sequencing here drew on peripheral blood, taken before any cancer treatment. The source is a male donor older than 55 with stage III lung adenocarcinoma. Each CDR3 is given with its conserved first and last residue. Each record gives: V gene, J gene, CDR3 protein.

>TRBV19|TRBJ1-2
CASSTYRVRYGYTF
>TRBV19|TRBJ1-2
CASSIGAGADYGYTF
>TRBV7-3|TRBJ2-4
CASSPGQAFSWAKNIQYF
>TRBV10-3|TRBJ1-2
CAIGDPGQVYGYTF
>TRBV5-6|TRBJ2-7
CASSRDREHEQYF
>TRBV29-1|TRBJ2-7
CSVSGTGNEQYF
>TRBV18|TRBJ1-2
CASSLGQGVDGYTF
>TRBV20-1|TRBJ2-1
CSARGRNEQFF
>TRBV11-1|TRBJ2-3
CASSLGLAGVLSRQYF
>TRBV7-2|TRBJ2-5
CASILRAPSQGAQYF
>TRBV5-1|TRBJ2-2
CASSVGEITGELFF
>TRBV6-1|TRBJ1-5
CASSADKNQPQHF
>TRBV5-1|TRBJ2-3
CASSLVVEDTQYF
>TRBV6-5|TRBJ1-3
CASSSNPTGTIYF
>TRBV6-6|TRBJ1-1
CASSYVAEAFF
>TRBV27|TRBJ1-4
CASSPERGTTNEKLFF
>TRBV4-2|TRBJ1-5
CASSLLQLANQPQHF
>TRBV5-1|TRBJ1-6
CASSPQGTGGVRLRTLHF
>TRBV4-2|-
CASSPLEGQGLYEQYF
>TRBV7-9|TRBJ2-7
CASSLRLAGLTYEQYF
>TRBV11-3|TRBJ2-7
CASSSSAGGSEQYF
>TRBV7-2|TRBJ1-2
CASSPGARRGLGYTF
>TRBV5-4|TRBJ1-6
CASSLDLAGKNSPLHF
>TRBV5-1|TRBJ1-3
CASSFSGTGYSGNTIYF
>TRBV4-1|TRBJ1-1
CASSQGTGSNTEAFF
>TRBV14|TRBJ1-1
CASSQDYGTGGFF
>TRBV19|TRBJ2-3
CATKSGGWTDTQYF
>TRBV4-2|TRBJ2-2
CASSLGRGELFF
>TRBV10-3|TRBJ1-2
CAISESTRGAHGGYTF
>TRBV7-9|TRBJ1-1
CASSPLWGNTEAFF
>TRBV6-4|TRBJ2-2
CASSASNTGELFF
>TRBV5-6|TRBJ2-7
CASSGSGGAISYEQYF
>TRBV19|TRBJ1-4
CASTLRGAGNEKLFF
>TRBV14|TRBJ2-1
CASSQAAGGSYNEQFF
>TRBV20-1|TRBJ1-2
CSASRGDGYTF
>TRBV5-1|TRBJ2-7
CASSSGGLAGPYSYEQYF
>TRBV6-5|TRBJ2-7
CASTAPQGVYEQYF
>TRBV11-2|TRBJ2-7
CASSPQGQPSYEQYF
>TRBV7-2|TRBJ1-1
CASSLDPGVDTEAFF
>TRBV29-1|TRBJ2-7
CSVEGPGQSYEQYF
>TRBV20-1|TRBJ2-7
CSARDGYEQYF
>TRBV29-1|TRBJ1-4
CSVAPKGQRNEKLFF
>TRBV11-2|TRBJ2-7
CASSPGQSYEQYF
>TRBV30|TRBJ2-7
CARDDTGSAYEQYF
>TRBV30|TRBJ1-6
CAWSRLLGASNSPLHF
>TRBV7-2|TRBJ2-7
CASSLARSYEQYF
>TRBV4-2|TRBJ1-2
CASSQDPGSSGYTF
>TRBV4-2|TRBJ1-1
CASSARSGDTEAFF
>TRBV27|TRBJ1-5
CASSLFGGGFSNQPQHF
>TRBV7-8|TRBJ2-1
CASSAITDRGTSPNYEQFF
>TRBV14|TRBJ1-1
CASSHRQGNTEAFF
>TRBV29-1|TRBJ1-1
CSGSVMGTEAFF
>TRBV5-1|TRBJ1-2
CASSGPQGTVGYTF
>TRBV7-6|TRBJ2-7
CASSLFPGDSYEQYF
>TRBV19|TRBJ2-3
CASSIVSEDTQYF